Each of the 4 T cell receptor beta chains below was sequenced from the same sample in a study of beta chain features in type 1 diabetes. Study results and caveats: TCRB CDR3s were moderately but significantly shorter in Type 1 diabetes patients in all four CD4+ subsets.

Expressed TCRB transcripts were sequenced after all isolated RNA was converted to cDNA. The data were produced by immunoSEQ multiplex PCR, yet TCRdb's version contains in-frame clones alone and is incomplete. The sample lists roughly 700,000 clones, around an eighth occurring once. Which antigens these TCRs recognize remains unknown. The sample was naive CD4+ T cells from blood. Receptors originate from a young man with type 1 diabetes.

This clone was seen a few times. The gene calls are TRBV19 and TRBJ1-5; no firm D call. The CDR3 is 15 amino acids. Germline CDR1 is LNHDA and CDR2 is SQIVND (reference sequence). Trimming left V 5 bases short and J 7 bases short, with 18 bases between. Written as DNA, the CDR3 is TGTGCCAGTAGTTCAACAGCGGGCCCTAACCAGCCCCAGCATTTT. The encoded protein is CASSSTAGPNQPQHF.

The genes are TRBV13 and TRBJ1-2; a weak D match, TRBD1 (5 bases). Germline loops: CDR1 PRHDT, CDR2 FYEKMQ (reference sequence). V dropped 0 bases and J dropped 0 bases, with 8 bases sitting between them. This CDR3 has 15 residues. This chain's CDR3 is CASSLGRGTNYGYTF. The CDR3 coding sequence is TGTGCCAGCAGCTTAGGCCGGGGGACTAACTATGGCTACACCTTC.

This chain connects TRBV15 to TRBJ2-7; 7 nucleotides line up with TRBD2. Germline V gene sequence: CDR1 LNHNV, CDR2 YYDKDF (reference sequence). V lost 0 bases to trimming and J lost 2 bases; unmatched junction nucleotides: 13. This CDR3 is 18 amino acids long. The CDR3 sequence: CATSRDRGSGASTYEQYF. The CDR3 DNA reads TGTGCCACCAGCAGAGATCGGGGGAGCGGGGCGTCCACCTACGAGCAGTACTTC.

This chain joins TRBV23-1 and TRBJ2-3, with D uncertain. TRBV23-1 is flagged as an ORF with uncertain function. There are 13 residues in the CDR3. V was clipped by 9 bases and J by 0 bases, with 10 bases between them. The DNA of the CDR3 is TGCGCCAGACTCTTGGCTAGCACAGATACGCAGTATTTT. Translating gives CARLLASTDTQYF.